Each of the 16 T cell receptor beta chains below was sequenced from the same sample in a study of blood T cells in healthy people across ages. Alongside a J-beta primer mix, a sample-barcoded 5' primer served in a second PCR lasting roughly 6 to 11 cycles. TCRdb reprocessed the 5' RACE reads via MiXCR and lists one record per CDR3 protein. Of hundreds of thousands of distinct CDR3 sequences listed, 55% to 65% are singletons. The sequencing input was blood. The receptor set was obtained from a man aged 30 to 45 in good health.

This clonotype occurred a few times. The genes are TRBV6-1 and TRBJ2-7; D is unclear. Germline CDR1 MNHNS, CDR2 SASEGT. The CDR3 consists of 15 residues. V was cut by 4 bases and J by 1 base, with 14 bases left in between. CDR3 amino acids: CASSARPLGSYEQYF. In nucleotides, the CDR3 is TGTGCCAGCAGTGCCAGACCCCTGGGGTCCTACGAGCAGTACTTC.

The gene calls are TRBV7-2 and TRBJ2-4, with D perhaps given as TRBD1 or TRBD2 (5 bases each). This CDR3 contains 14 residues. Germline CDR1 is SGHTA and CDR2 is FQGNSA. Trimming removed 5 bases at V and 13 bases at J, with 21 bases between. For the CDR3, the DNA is TGTGCCAGCAGCCCCGCTAGCCAGGGAAGATCGCAGTACTTC. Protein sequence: CASSPASQGRSQYF.

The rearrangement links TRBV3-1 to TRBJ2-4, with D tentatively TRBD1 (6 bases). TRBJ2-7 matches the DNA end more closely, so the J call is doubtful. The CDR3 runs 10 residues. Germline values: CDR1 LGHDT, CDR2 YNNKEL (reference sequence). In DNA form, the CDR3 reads TGTGCCAGTGGACAGTACGAGCAGTACTTC. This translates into CASGQYEQYF.

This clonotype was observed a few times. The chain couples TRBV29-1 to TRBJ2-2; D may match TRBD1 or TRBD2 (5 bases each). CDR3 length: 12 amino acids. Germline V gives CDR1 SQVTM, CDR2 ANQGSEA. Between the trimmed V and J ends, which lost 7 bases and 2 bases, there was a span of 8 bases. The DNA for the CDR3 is TGCAGCGGGGGGTTTAACACCGGGGAGCTGTTTTTT. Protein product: CSGGFNTGELFF.

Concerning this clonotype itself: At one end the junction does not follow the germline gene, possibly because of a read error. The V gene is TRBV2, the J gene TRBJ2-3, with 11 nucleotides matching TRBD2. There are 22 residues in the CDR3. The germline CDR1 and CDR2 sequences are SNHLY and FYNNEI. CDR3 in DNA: TGTGCCTGCAGCCCGAGGGGGTCCACTGACCTGCCTAGCGGGGGGTACACAGATACGCAGTATTTT. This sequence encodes CACSPRGSTDLPSGGYTDTQYF.

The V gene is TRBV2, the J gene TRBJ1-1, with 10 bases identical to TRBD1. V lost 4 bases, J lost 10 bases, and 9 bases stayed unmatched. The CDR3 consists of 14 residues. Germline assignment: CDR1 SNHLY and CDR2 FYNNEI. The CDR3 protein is CASSGSWDRGRAFF. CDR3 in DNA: TGTGCCAGCAGTGGGAGCTGGGACAGGGGTAGAGCTTTCTTT.

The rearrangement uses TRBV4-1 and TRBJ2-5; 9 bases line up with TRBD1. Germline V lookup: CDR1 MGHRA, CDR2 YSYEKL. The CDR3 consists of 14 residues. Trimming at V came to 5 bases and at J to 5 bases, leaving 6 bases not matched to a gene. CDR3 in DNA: TGCGCCAGCAGCTATAGGACAGGGGAGGAGACCCAGTACTTC. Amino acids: CASSYRTGEETQYF.

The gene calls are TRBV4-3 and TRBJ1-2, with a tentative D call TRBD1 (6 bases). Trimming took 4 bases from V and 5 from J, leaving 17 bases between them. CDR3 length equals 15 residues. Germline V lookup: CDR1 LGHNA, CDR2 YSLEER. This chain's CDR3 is CASSRTGGRVYGYTF. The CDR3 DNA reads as TGCGCCAGCAGCCGGACGGGGGGCAGGGTTTATGGCTACACCTTC.

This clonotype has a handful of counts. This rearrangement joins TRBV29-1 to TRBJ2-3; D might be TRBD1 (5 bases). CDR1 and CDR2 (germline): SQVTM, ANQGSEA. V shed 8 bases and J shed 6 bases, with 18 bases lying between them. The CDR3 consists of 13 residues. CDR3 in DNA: TGCAGCACCCGGTCAGGAAAGGGGGATACGCAGTATTTT. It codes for CSTRSGKGDTQYF.

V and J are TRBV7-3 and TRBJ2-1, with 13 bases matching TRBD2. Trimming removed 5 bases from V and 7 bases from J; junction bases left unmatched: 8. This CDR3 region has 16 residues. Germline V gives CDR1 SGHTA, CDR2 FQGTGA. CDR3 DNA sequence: TGTGCCAGCAGCGCAACTAGCGGGGGGGCCGAGAATGAGCAGTTCTTC. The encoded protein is CASSATSGGAENEQFF.

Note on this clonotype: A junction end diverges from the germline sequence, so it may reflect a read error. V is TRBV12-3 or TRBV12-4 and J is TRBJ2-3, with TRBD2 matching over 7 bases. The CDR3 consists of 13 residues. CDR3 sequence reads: CASSTGRADAQYF. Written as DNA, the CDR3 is TGTGCCAGCAGCACGGGGAGGGCAGATGCGCAGTATTTT.

The DNA for the CDR3 is TGTGCCAGCAGTTACCCGGACGGACTACGAGTTTTGGAGCAGTACTTC. As protein: CASSYPDGLRVLEQYF. The chain recombines TRBV6-2 or TRBV6-3 with TRBJ2-5, with a possible D match to TRBD2 (6 bases). V dropped 2 bases and J dropped 11 bases, with 24 bases sitting between them. This CDR3 contains 16 residues. CDR1 and CDR2 from the germline V gene are MNHEY and SVGEGT.

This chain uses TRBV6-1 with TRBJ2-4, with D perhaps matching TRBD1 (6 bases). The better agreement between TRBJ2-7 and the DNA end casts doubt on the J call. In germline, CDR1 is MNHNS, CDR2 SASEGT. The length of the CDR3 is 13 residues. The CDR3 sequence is CASSEPAGDEQYF. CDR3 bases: TGTGCCAGCAGTGAGCCGGCAGGGGACGAGCAGTACTTC.

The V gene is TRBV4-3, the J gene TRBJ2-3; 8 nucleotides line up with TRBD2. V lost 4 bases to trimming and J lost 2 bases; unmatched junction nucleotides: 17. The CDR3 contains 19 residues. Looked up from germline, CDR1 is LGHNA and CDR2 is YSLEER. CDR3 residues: CASSRSTSFGLANTDTQYF. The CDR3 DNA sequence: TGCGCCAGCAGCCGAAGTACGTCGTTCGGACTAGCAAACACAGATACGCAGTATTTT.

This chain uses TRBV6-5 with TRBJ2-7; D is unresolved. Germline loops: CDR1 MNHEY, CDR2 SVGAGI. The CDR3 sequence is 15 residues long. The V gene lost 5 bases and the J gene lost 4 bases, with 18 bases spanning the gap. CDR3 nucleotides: TGTGCCAGCAGTAACATGCCAATCGGAGTTTACGAGCAGTACTTC. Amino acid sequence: CASSNMPIGVYEQYF.

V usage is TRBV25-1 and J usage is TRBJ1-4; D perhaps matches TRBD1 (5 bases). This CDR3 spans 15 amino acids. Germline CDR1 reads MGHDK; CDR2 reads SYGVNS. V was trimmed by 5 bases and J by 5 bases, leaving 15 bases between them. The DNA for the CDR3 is TGTGCCAGCAGTCTCTATCCGGGACCCAATGAAAAACTGTTTTTT. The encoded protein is CASSLYPGPNEKLFF.